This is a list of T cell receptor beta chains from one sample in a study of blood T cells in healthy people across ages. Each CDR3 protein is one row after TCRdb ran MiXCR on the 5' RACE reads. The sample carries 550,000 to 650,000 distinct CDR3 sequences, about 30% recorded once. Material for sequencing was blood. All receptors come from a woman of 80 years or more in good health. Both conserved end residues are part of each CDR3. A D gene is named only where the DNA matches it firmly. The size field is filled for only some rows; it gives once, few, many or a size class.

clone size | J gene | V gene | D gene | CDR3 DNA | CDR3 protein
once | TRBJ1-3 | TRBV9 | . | TGTGCCAGCAGCGTAGAGGGTCGCTCTGGAAACACCATATATTTT | CASSVEGRSGNTIYF
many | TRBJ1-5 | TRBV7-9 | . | TGTGCCAGCAGCTTAGTTCACTCAGGGGGCAATCAGCCCCAGCATTTT | CASSLVHSGGNQPQHF
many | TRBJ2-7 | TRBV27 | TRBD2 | TGTGCCAGCGGCGGGAGGGGGTTGTCCGTCTACGAGCAGTACTTC | CASGGRGLSVYEQYF
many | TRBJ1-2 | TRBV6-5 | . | TGTGCCAGCAGTTCTAACTGGAACTATGGCTACACCTTC | CASSSNWNYGYTF
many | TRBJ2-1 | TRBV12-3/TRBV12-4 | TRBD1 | TGTGCCAGCAATCTACCGGGTGGCGGGACAGGGGTTTCCAATGAGCAGTTCTTC | CASNLPGGGTGVSNEQFF
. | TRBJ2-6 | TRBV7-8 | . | TGTGCCAGCAGCTACCGGGACCTTTTCAACGTCCTGACTTTC | CASSYRDLFNVLTF
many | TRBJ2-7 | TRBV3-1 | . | TGTGCCAGCAGCCCGTCACAGGACTACGAGCAGTACTTC | CASSPSQDYEQYF
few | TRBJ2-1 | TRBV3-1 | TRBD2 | TGTGCCAGCAGCCAAGACCTAGCGGGGGGCCGTCCCTTTAGTTACAATGAGCAGTTCTTC | CASSQDLAGGRPFSYNEQFF
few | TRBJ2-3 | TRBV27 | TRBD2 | TGTGCCAGCAGTTCCCCTAGCGGTACCACAGATACGCAGTATTTT | CASSSPSGTTDTQYF
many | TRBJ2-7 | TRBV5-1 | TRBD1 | TGCGCCAGCAGCTTAGAGGGACAGGGGGAGAGGGAGCAGTACTTC | CASSLEGQGEREQYF
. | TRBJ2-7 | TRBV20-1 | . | TGCAGTGCTAGAGAACACCTGATGGGGGTTGGCGAGCAGTACTTC | CSAREHLMGVGEQYF